The 25 T cell receptor beta chains below were found in one sample sequenced in a study of regulatory T cells in long-lasting Graves disease. The time point denotes: persistent/refractory GD, antithyroid drugs over 5 years with positive TRAb. From PBMCs, RNA was extracted and then used to make the TCR library. The authors built TCR beta libraries using iRepertoire HTBI primers and Arm-PCR of CDR3 regions. TCRdb used MiXCR to reprocess the multiplex PCR reads, holding one entry per CDR3 protein. The data show about 660,000 distinct CDR3 sequences, 25% to 35% seen once. The material was peripheral blood mononuclear cells (PBMCs), obtained when the disease was refractory, from a patient treated with antithyroid drugs. These receptor sequences come from a female donor with Graves disease.

The V call is TRBV11-2, the J call TRBJ1-2, with no clear D. Germline CDR1 and CDR2: SGHAT and FQNNGV. Between the trimmed V and J ends, which lost 1 base and 0 bases, there was a span of 9 bases. The CDR3 spans 15 residues. Here the CDR3 reads CASSLGAGANYGYTF. The CDR3 bases are TGTGCCAGCAGCTTAGGGGCGGGAGCTAACTATGGCTACACCTTC. The full variable domain, with the rest looked up from reference TRBV11-2 and TRBJ1-2, is EAGVAQSPRYKIIEKRQSVAFWCNPISGHATLYWYQQILGQGPKLLIQFQNNGVVDDSQLPKDRFSAERLKGVDSTLKIQPAKLEDSAVYLCASSLGAGANYGYTFGSGTRLTVV.

This clonotype has a handful of counts. The chain couples TRBV19 to TRBJ1-1; D is perhaps TRBD1 (5 bases). V lost 7 bases, J lost 0 bases, and 21 bases lay in between. The germline V gene encodes CDR1 LNHDA and CDR2 SQIVND (reference sequence). The CDR3 is 17 amino acids. CDR3 nucleotides: TGTGCCAGTATCAGGAGGGTGGCAGGGAACATGAACACTGAAGCTTTCTTT. This codes for CASIRRVAGNMNTEAFF.

V usage is TRBV11-2 and J usage is TRBJ1-4, with 9 bases lining up with TRBD1. This CDR3 comprises 16 residues. V shed 4 bases and J 0 bases; nucleotides not matched to a gene: 3. Germline values: CDR1 SGHAT, CDR2 FQNNGV. CDR3 DNA: TGTGCCAGCAGCTACAGGGGGCCAGCAACTAATGAAAAACTGTTTTTT. Encoded protein: CASSYRGPATNEKLFF.

This clonotype appeared once. The CDR3 is CSVAYRGDTEAFF. CDR3 sequence (DNA): TGCAGCGTTGCATATCGAGGGGACACTGAAGCTTTCTTT. V gene TRBV29-1 combines with J gene TRBJ1-1; TRBD1 might be the D (5 bases). V was cut by 4 bases and J by 3 bases, with 12 bases left in between. The CDR3 is 13 residues long. CDR1 SQVTM and CDR2 ANQGSEA come from the germline V gene.

Many counts were recorded for this clonotype. The rearrangement links TRBV11-1 to TRBJ2-6, with no clear D. V gave up 5 bases and J gave up 0 bases, with 8 bases separating them. CDR3 size: 15 residues. CDR1 is SGHAT, CDR2 FQDESV, per germline (reference sequence). The CDR3 is CASSHGVSGANVLTF. The CDR3 DNA follows: TGTGCCAGCAGCCATGGAGTCTCTGGGGCCAACGTCCTGACTTTC.

This clonotype showed up just a few times. The chain carries TRBV20-1 and TRBJ2-2; D gene ambiguous. Germline-derived CDR1 and CDR2 are DFQATT and SNEGSKA (reference sequence). The CDR3 has 13 residues. The V end was cut by 3 bases, the J end by 6 bases, with 11 bases between. The CDR3, as DNA: TGCAGTGCTAGGATGACTGAAGCCGGGGAGCTGTTTTTT. Protein: CSARMTEAGELFF.

This clonotype was picked up a small number of times. V usage is TRBV20-1 and J usage is TRBJ2-5; a weak D match, TRBD1 (5 bases). CDR3 length: 13 residues. Germline assignment: CDR1 DFQATT and CDR2 SNEGSKA (reference sequence). Trimming removed 3 bases at V and 5 bases at J, with 13 bases between. The CDR3 here is CSASRAGKETQYF. In nucleotides, the CDR3 is TGCAGTGCTAGTCGCGCAGGGAAGGAGACCCAGTACTTC.

This clonotype was counted a single time. The junction and the germline gene differ at one end; a read error may be behind it. The chain uses TRBV5-1 and TRBJ2-5; D is uncertain. Per the germline V gene, CDR1 is SGHRS and CDR2 is YFSETQ. This CDR3 has 14 residues. The CDR3 bases are TGCGCCAGCAGCTTGGGCGCTACCCAAGAAACCCAGTACTTC. It yields the protein CASSLGATQETQYF.

This chain links TRBV6-1 with TRBJ1-5; a possible D gene is TRBD1 (5 bases). The germline gives CDR1 MNHNS, CDR2 SASEGT. The CDR3 consists of 15 residues. V was clipped by 6 bases and J by 5 bases, with 17 bases between them. CDR3 DNA sequence: TGTGCCAGCAGGGCGTACGGGACGGCTGATCAGCCCCAGCATTTT. Translated, it gives CASRAYGTADQPQHF.

This clonotype came up many times. The V call is TRBV12-3 or TRBV12-4, the J call TRBJ2-7; TRBD2 matches at 7 bases. The CDR3 length is 15 residues. The V gene end was trimmed by 3 bases and the J gene end by 2 bases; junction bases not matched to a gene: 7. DNA of the CDR3: TGTGCCAGCAGTTTTCGGGCTAGCGGTACCTACGAGCAGTACTTC. As protein: CASSFRASGTYEQYF.

This rearrangement joins TRBV27 to TRBJ1-6; 7 positions match TRBD1. The CDR3 length is 14 residues. Trimming removed 6 bases from V and 9 bases from J; junction bases left unmatched: 8. The germline V gene encodes CDR1 MNHEY and CDR2 SMNVEV (reference sequence). The CDR3 loop is CASRQGTLSSPLHF. In DNA form, the CDR3 reads TGTGCCAGCAGACAGGGGACTCTCTCTTCACCCCTCCACTTT.

CDR3 amino acids: CASSTRTRPGELFF. The CDR3, as DNA: TGCGCCAGCAGCACCAGAACTAGGCCCGGGGAGCTGTTTTTT. The chain employs TRBV5-1 and TRBJ2-2; TRBD2 might be the D (5 bases). The CDR3 spans 14 residues. The V end was cut by 4 bases, the J end by 6 bases, with 13 bases between. The germline gives CDR1 SGHRS, CDR2 YFSETQ.

The gene calls are TRBV6-1 and TRBJ1-1; 7 positions match TRBD1. The germline V gene has CDR1 MNHNS and CDR2 SASEGT. This CDR3 region has 14 residues. J gave up 7 bases and V 6 bases, and 11 bases lay outside the gene matches. Written as DNA, the CDR3 is TGTGCCAGCAGGCAACAGGGGATGGGGGTTGAAGCTTTCTTT. This gives the protein CASRQQGMGVEAFF.

This clonotype showed up many times. The chain has TRBV28 and TRBJ1-1; no clear D gene. CDR3 length: 15 amino acids. V lost 3 bases and J lost 4, with 15 bases in between. Germline-derived CDR1 and CDR2 are MDHEN and SYDVKM. This CDR3 is CASSFGLVEGTEAFF. CDR3 sequence (DNA): TGTGCCAGCAGTTTTGGTCTGGTGGAGGGCACTGAAGCTTTCTTT.

The table lists this clonotype with a few counts. This CDR3 reads CASSFWGSNQPQHF. CDR3 in DNA: TGTGCCAGCAGTTTTTGGGGAAGCAATCAGCCCCAGCATTTT. This chain uses TRBV28 with TRBJ1-5; no clear D gene. This CDR3 region has 14 residues. V was cut by 3 bases and J by 1 base, with 7 bases left in between. Germline V gene sequence: CDR1 MDHEN, CDR2 SYDVKM.

This clonotype was observed a few times. The chain joins TRBV27 to TRBJ2-7; 8 bases are shared with TRBD2. Germline lookup yields CDR1 MNHEY and CDR2 SMNVEV (reference sequence). With V trimmed by 4 bases and J by 2 bases, 7 bases remained unmatched. This CDR3 region has 15 residues. CDR3 amino acids: CASSSVAGRAYEQYF. CDR3 DNA sequence: TGTGCCAGCAGTTCTGTAGCGGGACGGGCCTACGAGCAGTACTTC.

This clonotype has just a few counts. The gene calls are TRBV5-5 and TRBJ2-5; D is perhaps TRBD1 (7 bases). The CDR3 length is 15 residues. Trimming took off 7 bases at V and 2 bases at J, with 18 bases between the two ends. The germline V gene encodes CDR1 SGHKS and CDR2 YYEKEE (reference sequence). The CDR3 spells CASVTRDSTQETQYF. In DNA form, the CDR3 reads TGTGCCAGCGTGACGCGGGACAGCACACAAGAGACCCAGTACTTC.

The chain couples TRBV29-1 to TRBJ2-4; a possible D gene is TRBD1 (6 bases). The CDR3 consists of 17 residues. Germline-derived CDR1 and CDR2 are SQVTM and ANQGSEA. Trimming pared 4 bases from V and 1 base from J, leaving 20 bases between. CDR3 nucleotides: TGCAGCGTTGCCCCGCAGGGGTCCGACGGGGCCAAAAACATTCAGTACTTC. Residues: CSVAPQGSDGAKNIQYF.

With respect to this clonotype: Because the CDR3 is missing its conserved closing phenylalanine or tryptophan, this is likely a read error. V usage is TRBV6-9 and J usage is TRBJ1-1, with 8 bases identical to TRBD1. This CDR3 contains 15 residues. From germline, CDR1 is MNHGY and CDR2 SVAAGI. The V gene end was trimmed by 3 bases and the J gene end by 0 bases; junction bases not matched to a gene: 3. DNA of the CDR3: TGTGCCAGCAGTTACGGGACAGGCATGAACACTGAAGCTTTCCTT. Residues: CASSYGTGMNTEAFL.

The chain combines TRBV28 with TRBJ1-1, with a tentative D call TRBD1 (5 bases). The CDR3 spans 12 residues. V lost 3 bases to trimming and J lost 5 bases, with 7 bases between them. The germline gives CDR1 MDHEN, CDR2 SYDVKM. The CDR3: CASSFYRTEAFF. Here the CDR3 DNA reads TGTGCCAGCAGTTTTTACAGGACTGAAGCTTTCTTT.

The chain employs TRBV25-1 and TRBJ2-7, with unresolved D. Trimming removed 1 base at V and 5 bases at J, with 12 bases between. From germline, CDR1 is MGHDK and CDR2 SYGVNS. There are 14 residues in the CDR3. CDR3: CASSESWALNEQYF. The CDR3, as DNA: TGTGCCAGCAGTGAATCTTGGGCCCTAAACGAGCAGTACTTC.

The chain uses TRBV20-1 and TRBJ2-7; D is uncertain. Germline V gives CDR1 DFQATT, CDR2 SNEGSKA (reference sequence). The CDR3 is 14 amino acids. The V gene lost 5 bases and the J gene lost 4 bases, with 18 bases spanning the gap. The chain's CDR3 is CSAPNSRSGYEQYF. The CDR3 nucleotides are TGCAGTGCTCCCAACTCCCGATCCGGTTACGAGCAGTACTTC.

As for this clonotype: This could be a read error, since a much larger clone is one nucleotide away. J is TRBJ2-7 and V is TRBV28; 9 nucleotides agree with TRBD1. The germline V gene encodes CDR1 MDHEN and CDR2 SYDVKM. The CDR3 is 14 amino acids. The CDR3 DNA reads TGTGCCAGCAGAGGGACAGGGAGCTCCTACGGGCAGTACTTC. It translates to CASRGTGSSYGQYF.

The chain carries TRBV20-1 and TRBJ2-5; TRBD1 might be the D (5 bases). Germline lookup yields CDR1 DFQATT and CDR2 SNEGSKA (reference sequence). This CDR3 is 14 amino acids long. V lost 4 bases to trimming and J lost 7 bases, with 19 bases between them. CDR3 DNA: TGCAGTGCTATCCTCAGGCATCAAGGGGTGACCCAGTACTTC. This encodes CSAILRHQGVTQYF.

The V gene is TRBV29-1, the J gene TRBJ1-2; no definite D call. Trimming cost V 4 bases and J 4 bases, with 10 bases left between them. Germline V gene sequence: CDR1 SQVTM, CDR2 ANQGSEA. This CDR3 is built from 12 residues. The CDR3 bases are TGCAGCGTTGTGGCAGTTTCCTATGGCTACACCTTC. Translated, it gives CSVVAVSYGYTF.